Listed here are 27 T cell receptor beta chains from one sample, sequenced in a study of blood T cell repertoires in COVID-19. Produced via immunoSEQ multiplex PCR; TCRdb's table is partial and in-frame only. The data hold around 250,000 clones, with approximately 84% observed a single time. The source material was PBMCs or T cells enriched from blood (not recorded which). The receptor source for this set is a man aged 45-65 years who had recovered from COVID-19.

V usage is TRBV13 and J usage is TRBJ2-7, with D hard to call. This CDR3 has 11 residues. Trimming took 5 bases from V and 3 from J, leaving 5 bases between them. The V gene's germline CDR1 is PRHDT and CDR2 FYEKMQ (reference sequence). The CDR3 nucleotides read TGTGCCAGCAGCCATCACTACGAGCAGTACTTC. Residues: CASSHHYEQYF.

The V and J genes are TRBV19 and TRBJ2-5; D is possibly TRBD1 (5 bases). In germline, CDR1 is LNHDA, CDR2 SQIVND (reference sequence). The germline V and J ends were trimmed by 3 bases and 3 bases, with 14 bases remaining between them. This CDR3 is built from 15 residues. CDR3: CASSMGLGLKETQYF. Here the CDR3 DNA reads TGTGCCAGTAGTATGGGGCTCGGGCTAAAAGAGACCCAGTACTTC. The full variable domain, with the rest looked up from reference TRBV19 and TRBJ2-5, is DGGITQSPKYLFRKEGQNVTLSCEQNLNHDAMYWYRQDPGQGLRLIYYSQIVNDFQKGDIAEGYSVSREKKESFPLTVTSAQKNPTAFYLCASSMGLGLKETQYFGPGTRLLVL.

This clone was found once. The rearrangement uses TRBV27 and TRBJ1-4, with D perhaps matching TRBD1 (6 bases). V was shortened by 3 bases and J by 5 bases, with 10 bases between the two germline ends. This CDR3 comprises 14 residues. Germline V gives CDR1 MNHEY, CDR2 SMNVEV (reference sequence). The CDR3 is CASSFGQGNEKLFF. CDR3 sequence (DNA): TGTGCCAGCAGTTTTGGGCAGGGGAATGAAAAACTGTTTTTT.

The CDR3 loop reads CASSLVGQGEGTDTQYF. CDR3 DNA: TGTGCCAGCAGCTTAGTGGGTCAGGGTGAGGGCACAGATACGCAGTATTTT. This chain uses TRBV7-9 with TRBJ2-3, with a weak D call TRBD1 (5 bases). Germline CDR1 and CDR2: SEHNR and FQNEAQ (reference sequence). This CDR3 has 17 amino acids. V was clipped by 1 base and J by 1 base, with 15 bases between them. The full variable domain, its missing parts supplied by reference TRBV7-9 and TRBJ2-3, is DTGVSQNPRHKITKRGQNVTFRCDPISEHNRLYWYRQTLGQGPEFLTYFQNEAQLEKSRLLSDRFSAERPKGSFSTLEIQRTEQGDSAMYLCASSLVGQGEGTDTQYFGPGTRLTVL.

This chain uses TRBV1 with TRBJ2-7; the table's D call, TRBD2, has no DNA check behind it. TRBV1 counts as a pseudogene. This CDR3 is 16 amino acids long. CDR3 protein: CTSSQDSQLGTYEQYF. CDR3 nucleotide sequence: TGCACCAGCAGCCAAGACTCTCAACTCGGGACCTACGAGCAGTACTTC.

The rearrangement joins TRBV5-5 to TRBJ2-6, with 10 bases identical to TRBD2. This CDR3 has 18 residues. From germline, CDR1 is SGHKS and CDR2 YYEKEE (reference sequence). Trimming took 0 bases from V and 0 from J; bases not matched to a gene: 3. The CDR3 DNA is TGTGCCAGCAGCTTGGGACTAGCGGGCTTCTCTGGGGCCAACGTCCTGACTTTC. Protein: CASSLGLAGFSGANVLTF.

The CDR3 DNA reads TGTGCCAGCAGCTTAGCAGTGGGGGCGTCGGCAAGCAATCAGCCCCAGCATTTT. The encoded protein is CASSLAVGASASNQPQHF. The chain has TRBV7-9 and TRBJ1-5, with TRBD1 as a possible D gene (6 bases). CDR1 is SEHNR, CDR2 FQNEAQ, per germline (reference sequence). The ends were cut back, 0 bases at V and 1 base at J, with 16 bases in the middle. The CDR3 totals 18 residues.

This clone was seen only a few times. The chain recombines TRBV19 with TRBJ1-6; D is ambiguous. V was clipped by 10 bases and J by 0 bases, with 13 bases between them. The CDR3 has 15 amino acids. CDR1 and CDR2 from the germline V gene are LNHDA and SQIVND (reference sequence). CDR3 amino acids: CATCEGSSYNSPLHF. CDR3 coding DNA: TGTGCCACCTGCGAGGGCAGCTCCTATAATTCACCCCTCCACTTT. Looking up the rest from reference TRBV19 and TRBJ1-6 gives the full variable domain: DGGITQSPKYLFRKEGQNVTLSCEQNLNHDAMYWYRQDPGQGLRLIYYSQIVNDFQKGDIAEGYSVSREKKESFPLTVTSAQKNPTAFYLCATCEGSSYNSPLHFGNGTRLTVT.

The chain uses TRBV2 and TRBJ1-1, with a tentative D call TRBD1 (6 bases). CDR1 and CDR2 (germline): SNHLY, FYNNEI. The V and J ends lost 7 bases and 1 base respectively, with 10 bases between them. CDR3 length: 13 amino acids. Written as DNA, the CDR3 is TGTGCCAGCATACGGACAGCGAACACTGAAGCTTTCTTT. Its translation is CASIRTANTEAFF.

The V call is TRBV10-3, the J call TRBJ1-2, with 8 bases lining up with TRBD1. Germline values: CDR1 ENHRY, CDR2 SYGVKD. Trimming took 6 bases from V and 3 from J; bases not matched to a gene: 6. This CDR3 has 14 amino acids. This CDR3 is CAIRTSQGDYGYTF. The DNA of the CDR3 is TGTGCCATCAGAACCTCACAGGGGGACTATGGCTACACCTTC.

This clone has a single count. Written as DNA, the CDR3 is TGTGCCAGCAGCAGTCGGACTAGCGGGAACTACGAGCAGTACTTC. This codes for CASSSRTSGNYEQYF. This chain joins TRBV5-6 and TRBJ2-7, with TRBD2 identical over 12 bases. This CDR3 contains 15 residues. J lost 3 bases, V lost 4 bases, and 5 bases had no gene match. The germline V gene has CDR1 SGHDT and CDR2 YYEEEE.

The rearrangement joins TRBV7-9 to TRBJ1-5; a possible D gene is TRBD1 (5 bases). Germline V gives CDR1 SEHNR, CDR2 FQNEAQ (reference sequence). There are 15 residues in the CDR3. The V gene lost 4 bases and the J gene lost 0 bases, with 10 bases spanning the gap. This CDR3 reads CASSSSGDSNQPQHF. The CDR3 DNA reads as TGTGCCAGCAGCTCCTCGGGGGATAGCAATCAGCCCCAGCATTTT.

The rearrangement links TRBV19 to TRBJ1-1, with 7 bases that match TRBD1. CDR3 length: 15 amino acids. V trimming: 6 bases; J trimming: 1 base; junction bases outside the gene matches: 8. Germline CDR1 is LNHDA and CDR2 is SQIVND (reference sequence). The CDR3 nucleotides read TGTGCCAGTAGGCCCGTGGCAGGGGGGAACACTGAAGCTTTCTTT. Encoded protein: CASRPVAGGNTEAFF. Combining the CDR3 with reference TRBV19 and TRBJ1-1 gives the whole variable domain DGGITQSPKYLFRKEGQNVTLSCEQNLNHDAMYWYRQDPGQGLRLIYYSQIVNDFQKGDIAEGYSVSREKKESFPLTVTSAQKNPTAFYLCASRPVAGGNTEAFFGQGTRLTVV.

This clone has a single count. The gene calls are TRBV9 and TRBJ1-2, with D possibly TRBD1 on 6 matching bases. This CDR3 region has 18 residues. Trimming stripped 0 bases from V and 5 bases from J, with 23 bases between. Per the germline V gene, CDR1 is SGDLS and CDR2 is YYNGEE. The CDR3 sequence: CASSVDPLGGGASYGYTF. The CDR3 DNA sequence: TGTGCCAGCAGCGTAGACCCCCTGGGCGGGGGCGCTAGTTATGGCTACACCTTC.

The chain employs TRBV7-9 and TRBJ2-5; TRBD2 aligns across 12 bases. Germline CDR1 SEHNR, CDR2 FQNEAQ (reference sequence). This CDR3 is built from 16 residues. Trimming took 3 bases from V and 4 from J; bases not matched to a gene: 6. CDR3 in DNA: TGTGCCAGCAGCTTTAGAGGACTAGCGGGGAGAGAGACCCAGTACTTC. It yields the protein CASSFRGLAGRETQYF.

The chain employs TRBV4-3 and TRBJ2-7; 7 nucleotides line up with TRBD2. The germline V gene has CDR1 LGHNA and CDR2 YSLEER. With V trimmed by 0 bases and J by 7 bases, 6 bases remained unmatched. The CDR3 consists of 14 residues. DNA of the CDR3: TGCGCCAGCAGCCAAGACCACGGGGGGTCGGAGCAGTACTTC. It translates to CASSQDHGGSEQYF.

The rearrangement links TRBV11-3 to TRBJ2-3, with 10 positions matching TRBD2. V lost 2 bases, J lost 3 bases, and 17 bases stayed unmatched. CDR1 SGHNT and CDR2 YENEEA come from the germline V gene. The CDR3 is 20 amino acids. The CDR3 coding sequence is TGTGCCAGCAGCTTACGAATACTAGCGGGGAGGGGTCTGGGGACAGATACGCAGTATTTT. The encoded protein is CASSLRILAGRGLGTDTQYF. The complete variable domain, with remaining parts taken from reference TRBV11-3 and TRBJ2-3, reads EAGVVQSPRYKIIEKKQPVAFWCNPISGHNTLYWYLQNLGQGPELLIRYENEEAVDDSQLPKDRFSAERLKGVDSTLKIQPAELGDSAVYLCASSLRILAGRGLGTDTQYFGPGTRLTVL.

In this sample, this clone turned up a few times. The chain combines TRBV18 with TRBJ2-3, with a possible D match to TRBD2 (5 bases). The germline V and J ends were trimmed by 4 bases and 6 bases, with 14 bases remaining between them. The CDR3 has 14 residues. CDR1 is KGHSH, CDR2 LQKENI, per germline. The CDR3, as DNA: TGTGCCAGCTCACGGACTGGGATTGGGGATACGCAGTATTTT. The encoded protein is CASSRTGIGDTQYF.

The rearrangement joins TRBV5-4 to TRBJ2-3; D is unclear. Per the germline V gene, CDR1 is SGHNT and CDR2 is YYREEE (reference sequence). Trimming took off 2 bases at V and 7 bases at J, with 17 bases between the two ends. The CDR3 runs 15 residues. CDR3: CASSFSRSRDYTQYF. The CDR3, as DNA: TGTGCCAGCAGCTTCTCTCGGAGCCGAGATTATACGCAGTATTTT.

This clone was recorded only once. The chain has TRBV2 and TRBJ2-1; 9 nucleotides match TRBD1. The germline CDR1 and CDR2 sequences are SNHLY and FYNNEI. The CDR3 has 16 residues. Losses at the gene ends were 7 bases for V and 4 bases for J; bases not matched to a gene: 11. CDR3 protein: CASIPPGTGYYNEQFF. The CDR3 bases are TGTGCCAGCATACCACCGGGGACAGGGTATTACAATGAGCAGTTCTTC.

The gene calls are TRBV29-1 and TRBJ2-1; D is uncertain. The germline gives CDR1 SQVTM, CDR2 ANQGSEA. Deletions cut 3 bases from V and 4 bases from J, with 7 bases between. This CDR3 comprises 12 residues. Here the CDR3 reads CSVEARYNEQFF. DNA for the CDR3: TGCAGCGTTGAGGCGCGGTACAATGAGCAGTTCTTC.

The gene calls are TRBV10-2 and TRBJ1-1; a possible D gene is TRBD1 (5 bases). With 7 bases removed from V and 6 bases from J, the gap between germline ends came to 12 bases. Germline V CDR1 and CDR2: WSHSY, SAAADI. The CDR3 is 12 amino acids. Here the CDR3 DNA reads TGCGCCAGCACGCAGTTGGGGCCTGAAGCTTTCTTT. It codes for CASTQLGPEAFF.

This chain links TRBV20-1 with TRBJ1-3; D is unclear. The CDR3 contains 11 residues. V was pared by 4 bases and J by 4 bases, with 5 bases between. The germline V gene has CDR1 DFQATT and CDR2 SNEGSKA (reference sequence). The DNA for the CDR3 is TGCAGTGCTATGACAGGAAACACCATATATTTT. Its translation: CSAMTGNTIYF.

Only a few counts were recorded for this clone. This sequence joins TRBV19 and TRBJ1-2; the match to TRBD1 covers 9 bases. J was trimmed by 4 bases and V by 6 bases; bases with no gene match: 9. This CDR3 comprises 15 residues. Germline values: CDR1 LNHDA, CDR2 SQIVND (reference sequence). This chain's CDR3 is CASSANRGQSYGYTF. The CDR3, as DNA: TGTGCCAGTAGCGCTAACAGGGGGCAAAGCTATGGCTACACCTTC. The whole variable domain, remainder taken from reference TRBV19 and TRBJ1-2, is DGGITQSPKYLFRKEGQNVTLSCEQNLNHDAMYWYRQDPGQGLRLIYYSQIVNDFQKGDIAEGYSVSREKKESFPLTVTSAQKNPTAFYLCASSANRGQSYGYTFGSGTRLTVV.

This clone has only one observation. The gene calls are TRBV5-1 and TRBJ2-5, with a tentative D call TRBD2 (6 bases). Trimming removed 4 bases at V and 7 bases at J, with 8 bases between. CDR3 length equals 11 residues. Germline CDR1 SGHRS, CDR2 YFSETQ. The CDR3 spells CASSAEGTQYF. CDR3 in DNA: TGCGCCAGCAGCGCGGAGGGGACCCAGTACTTC. The full variable domain, with the rest looked up from reference TRBV5-1 and TRBJ2-5, is KAGVTQTPRYLIKTRGQQVTLSCSPISGHRSVSWYQQTPGQGLQFLFEYFSETQRNKGNFPGRFSGRQFSNSRSEMNVSTLELGDSALYLCASSAEGTQYFGPGTRLLVL.

This sequence joins TRBV5-1 and TRBJ2-5; 10 bases align to TRBD1. CDR1 is SGHRS, CDR2 YFSETQ, per germline. The CDR3 length is 15 residues. Trimming cost V 0 bases and J 5 bases; bases outside gene matches: 4. DNA for the CDR3: TGCGCCAGCAGCTTGGCCGACAGGGGGCTGGAGACCCAGTACTTC. Translating gives CASSLADRGLETQYF.

In its sample, this clone was seen a few times. The chain carries TRBV9 and TRBJ2-1, with D possibly TRBD1 on 8 matching bases. The CDR3 consists of 19 residues. Trimming shortened V by 4 bases and J by 2 bases, and 25 bases separated the two germline ends. The germline V gene encodes CDR1 SGDLS and CDR2 YYNGEE. DNA for the CDR3: TGTGCCAGCAGCTCCCAGGGGGCGGGAGTAGGTGGGACCTACAATGAGCAGTTCTTC. It translates to CASSSQGAGVGGTYNEQFF.